One and the same sample provided the 12 T cell receptor beta chains below, sequenced in a study of cytomegalovirus exposure and HLA in healthy donors. 60 Vbeta and 13 Jbeta primers were used in PCR. Libraries were prepared by immunoSEQ multiplex PCR; TCRdb keeps only in-frame clonotypes and omits some of them. Counted here are more than 75,000 clones, 60% to 80% occurring once; the ten biggest clones make up more than 5.5%. Input material: PBMCs. Receptors were obtained from a woman aged 45 to 65 in good health and CMV-seropositive.

This clone was observed a single time. The chain couples TRBV6-5 to TRBJ2-3; 7 positions agree with TRBD2. Germline CDR1 and CDR2: MNHEY and SVGAGI. The CDR3 totals 13 residues. V shed 9 bases, J shed 3 bases, and the junction held 6 bases outside the gene matches. In DNA, the CDR3 is TGTGCCAGTCAGCGGGATGGGACAGATACGCAGTATTTT. It yields the protein CASQRDGTDTQYF.

In the case of this clone: Other nucleotide sequences from this sample produce the same CDR3. The chain's CDR3 is CAWSVGAGVGETQYF. The CDR3 bases are TGTGCCTGGAGTGTAGGGGCGGGAGTGGGAGAGACCCAGTACTTC. The chain couples TRBV30 to TRBJ2-5, with 7 bases matching TRBD2. The CDR3 consists of 15 residues. Trimming took 0 bases from V and 4 from J; bases not matched to a gene: 8. Germline V gene data show CDR1 as GTSNPN and CDR2 as SVGIG (reference sequence). Full variable domain (outside the CDR3, taken from reference TRBV30 and TRBJ2-5): SQTIHQWPATLVQPVGSPLSLECTVEGTSNPNLYWYRQAAGRGLQLLFYSVGIGQISSEVPQNLSASRPQDRQFILSSKKLLLSDSGFYLCAWSVGAGVGETQYFGPGTRLLVL.

The V call is TRBV11-3, the J call TRBJ1-2; no clear D gene. Trimming removed 2 bases from V and 5 bases from J, with 9 bases in between. The CDR3 loop spans 13 amino acids. From germline, CDR1 is SGHNT and CDR2 YENEEA. The CDR3 DNA reads TGTGCCAGCAGCTTACGTCCGGGATATGGCTACACCTTC. This gives the protein CASSLRPGYGYTF.

The chain couples TRBV7-2 to TRBJ2-3, with 13 bases fitting TRBD2. CDR3 length: 16 residues. The V gene end was trimmed by 4 bases and the J gene end by 8 bases; junction bases not matched to a gene: 9. The V gene's germline CDR1 is SGHTA and CDR2 FQGNSA. The CDR3 bases are TGTGCCAGCAGCTCCAAGGGACTAGCGGGACGTGCTACGCAGTATTTT. It yields the protein CASSSKGLAGRATQYF. The full variable domain, completed using reference TRBV7-2 and TRBJ2-3, is GAGVSQSPSNKVTEKGKDVELRCDPISGHTALYWYRQSLGQGLEFLIYFQGNSAPDKSGLPSDRFSAERTGGSVSTLTIQRTQQEDSAVYLCASSSKGLAGRATQYFGPGTRLTVL.

The chain employs TRBV7-9 and TRBJ2-3; 8 positions agree with TRBD2. Germline CDR1 is SEHNR and CDR2 is FQNEAQ (reference sequence). The CDR3 extends over 13 amino acids. The J segment lost 3 bases and the V segment lost 7 bases, leaving 3 bases of the junction unmatched. CDR3 residues: CASIGRATDTQYF. In DNA, the CDR3 is TGTGCCAGCATCGGGAGGGCGACAGATACGCAGTATTTT.

The V and J genes are TRBV5-1 and TRBJ1-2; D perhaps matches TRBD1 (5 bases). V was clipped by 5 bases and J by 4 bases, with 18 bases between them. The length of the CDR3 is 15 residues. Germline loops: CDR1 SGHRS, CDR2 YFSETQ. CDR3 nucleotide sequence: TGCGCCAGCAGGCCGTCTTTGACAGACATCTATGGCTACACCTTC. Amino acids: CASRPSLTDIYGYTF.

The chain has TRBV7-9 and TRBJ2-3, with 9 bases lining up with TRBD2. Trimming took 5 bases from V and 4 from J; bases not matched to a gene: 7. The CDR3 runs to 15 residues. In germline, CDR1 is SEHNR, CDR2 FQNEAQ (reference sequence). CDR3 in DNA: TGTGCCAGCAGCGGCCCTAGCGGGGACCCAGATACGCAGTATTTT. It specifies CASSGPSGDPDTQYF.

The chain couples TRBV9 to TRBJ2-2, with 8 bases identical to TRBD2. The CDR3 has 16 amino acids. Looked up from germline, CDR1 is SGDLS and CDR2 is YYNGEE. V lost 2 bases and J lost 7; bases outside the gene matches: 10. This CDR3 reads CASSVGLVVEGGELFF. CDR3 nucleotide sequence: TGTGCCAGCAGCGTGGGACTAGTCGTCGAGGGCGGGGAGCTGTTTTTT.

The chain links TRBV29-1 to TRBJ1-2, with 9 bases identical to TRBD1. This CDR3 spans 14 amino acids. Germline-derived CDR1 and CDR2 are SQVTM and ANQGSEA. J was trimmed by 8 bases and V by 5 bases; bases with no gene match: 12. The CDR3: CSVRTKDRGGGYTF. In nucleotides, the CDR3 is TGCAGCGTTAGAACTAAAGACAGGGGGGGAGGCTACACCTTC.

The chain links TRBV6-1 to TRBJ2-7; 8 nucleotides align to TRBD1. CDR3 size: 13 residues. J lost 3 bases, V lost 8 bases, and 6 bases had no gene match. Germline V gives CDR1 MNHNS, CDR2 SASEGT. The CDR3 bases are TGTGCCAGCTGTCCAGGGGGCTTCTACGAGCAGTACTTC. It is translated as CASCPGGFYEQYF.

V and J are TRBV29-1 and TRBJ2-7; TRBD2 is a possible D gene (6 bases). The CDR3 consists of 12 residues. Germline V gives CDR1 SQVTM, CDR2 ANQGSEA. Trimming pared 8 bases from V and 0 bases from J, leaving 11 bases between. CDR3 nucleotide sequence: TGCAGCCCACGGGACTCCTCCTACGAGCAGTACTTC. Its protein is CSPRDSSYEQYF.

This chain connects TRBV7-2 to TRBJ2-4; 11 positions match TRBD1. With V trimmed by 3 bases and J by 2 bases, 9 bases remained unmatched. CDR1 and CDR2 (germline): SGHTA, FQGNSA. The CDR3 contains 18 residues. Here the CDR3 DNA reads TGTGCCAGCAGCTTTAGGGGGGCGGACAGGGGGCCCAAAAACATTCAGTACTTC. Translated: CASSFRGADRGPKNIQYF.